This T cell receptor beta chain is from a study of tissue T cells after allogeneic stem cell transplantation (dated by TCRdb to the early 2020s). Study-level background: TCR beta repertoires were profiled across many tissues obtained from research autopsies of patients with and without GVHD, as well as in mouse models of GVHD. The human arm was a prospective observational study without blinding or randomization. Paper-wide results and their limitations: In both patients and mice, T cells from blood and spleen covered only a limited part of the TCR repertoire found in tissues. Only a few T cell clones appeared in more than one patient, yet motif-based clustering showed tissue-specific repertoire signatures that were shared between patients. Within patients, how anatomically similar tissues were was a major factor shaping TCR repertoire composition, regardless of disease or transplant status. The study did not establish which tissue TCRs were alloreactive or antigen-specific, and some clones may have been host cells that persisted. Sampling depth was acknowledged as a limitation, and the patient cohort was both small and clinically heterogeneous.

At the junction V is shortened by 6 bases and J by 0 bases; bases outside the gene matches: 4. CDR1 and CDR2 were assigned from the germline V gene as SGHND and FRSKSL. The CDR3 numbers 14 residues from cysteine through phenylalanine. The 39 bases shown cover part of the CDR3, and their frame starts at base 1. In light of the paper, this sample's time point label describes: mouse harvest day 14 after allogeneic transplant. Mouse grafts combined 10^7 T-cell-depleted bone marrow cells with 10^6 splenic CD5+ T cells, given via tail vein injection. To model GVHD in mice, a major MHC-mismatch B6 (H2b) into BALB/c (H2d) model was used, and tissues were profiled at day 7 or 14. On day 7 or 14 post-transplant, mouse tissues and retro-orbital blood were harvested with separate sterile tools for each animal, and livers were flushed beforehand. Before genomic DNA isolation with the DNeasy Blood & Tissue Kit, mouse tissues were minced using razor blades in buffered saline.

As to this clone: This receptor's antigen is unknown. The species here is mouse, which means the gene names and germline sequences are mouse ones. The CDR3 end falls 1 residue outside the read, so it is completed with the germline J gene.

The library was obtained by the immunoSEQ multiplex PCR assay. Adaptive Biotechnologies performed TCRbeta CDR3 sequencing at survey depth and reported CDR3 sequences, V/J genes, productive frequency, and template counts. Amplification of TCR beta CDR3 regions started from genomic DNA instead of RNA. As for how the authors treated the data: Pairwise repertoire overlap between tissues was quantified with Jensen-Shannon divergence, where 1 means complete divergence and 0 identical. Tissues were clustered by single-linkage agglomerative hierarchical clustering of pairwise JSD values and displayed as dendrograms. GLIPH2 was applied to all patient samples using simulation_depth 1000, kmer_min_depth 3, and cdr3_length_cutoff 8, and only groups with more than two unique CDR3s were retained. A standardized tissue-overlap score extrapolated Jaccard GLIPH-group overlap across patients to a standard repertoire size of 1000 clones. To look at how diversity was associated with clinical or experimental variables, linear mixed-effect models were used, with tissue treated as a fixed effect and individual treated as a random effect. Held by TCRdb, this immuneACCESS table contains in-frame sequences only and omits some clones. Under half of the omission traces to an unresolved V gene where checked; the cause of the rest is unknown. That table furnishes V, J and clone size, whereas the DNA furnished D and trimming. In all, the sample holds under 9,000 clones, and roughly 38% of those were seen once. The top ten clonotypes cover about 5% of the sample.

This clonotype was sampled from a female BALB/c mouse given C57BL/6 T cells with graft-versus-host disease after an allogeneic hematopoietic cell transplant. The sequence links TRBV15 to TRBJ1-1, and 7 junction bases match TRBD1. Specimen: skin. The part of the CDR3 DNA that was read is TGTGCCAGCAGCACCGGGACAGCAAACACAGAAGTCTTC. Its translation reads: CASSTGTANTEVF. The whole CDR3 reads CASSTGTANTEVFF.